The clone carrying this T cell receptor beta chain has a handful of counts. Repertoires were generated with immunoSEQ multiplex PCR, while TCRdb's copy carries only in-frame clones and drops some. This sample yields approximately 14,000 clones, of which around 40% are seen a single time; 1.1% belongs to the top ten. The record originates from a study of graft-versus-host responses after intestinal transplantation. Turning to the study itself: Recipients got multivisceral, liver-intestinal, or isolated intestinal transplants. Every recipient underwent anti-thymocyte globulin induction, then tacrolimus and steroids for roughly 3 years. Study-level findings and limits: Recipient marrow held GvH clones, some first seen in ileum or blood. In patients with graft-donor T cell macrochimerism, allograft graft-versus-host to host-versus-graft clonal ratios were high.

The CDR3 runs 13 residues. Trimming removed 5 bases at V and 8 bases at J, with 12 bases between. In germline, CDR1 is LNHDA, CDR2 SQIVND (reference sequence). The sequence came from a human patient who received an intestinal transplant. The gene calls are TRBV19 and TRBJ1-4; D gene uncertain. The sample consisted of alloreactive CD4+ T cells from a mixed lymphocyte reaction culture, taken before intestinal transplant. Subset: CFSE-low proliferating T cells sorted from approximately 6-day pre-transplant mixed lymphocyte reaction (GvH or HvG direction). The CDR3: CASSAWAEEKLFF. CDR3 nucleotide sequence: TGTGCCAGTAGTGCGTGGGCCGAGGAAAAACTGTTTTTT.